This T cell receptor beta chain was identified in a study of cytomegalovirus exposure and HLA in healthy donors. Study overall: In a later analysis, it was reported that the roughly 120 validation repertoires had been produced on the same platform as the 600 to 850 repertoires belonging to the first cohort.

Clones were read by immunoSEQ multiplex PCR, and TCRdb kept only the in-frame ones, dropping some. The sample lists approximately 240,000 clones; under 95% were seen once. About this clone: Its cognate antigen is unknown.

Per germline, CDR1 MNHNY and CDR2 SVGAGI (reference sequence). V was cut by 3 bases and J by 7 bases, with 12 bases left in between. This CDR3 is 14 amino acids long. Study-wide results and caveats: Associated with cytomegalovirus, according to the listing, were some 150 TCR beta chains.

The origin of this receptor is a woman under 30 in good health and CMV-seronegative. The sequenced sample was PBMCs. The chain employs TRBV6-6 and TRBJ1-4, with TRBD1 as a possible D gene (5 bases). In nucleotides, the CDR3 is TGTGCCAGCAGTTATAGGGGAGGTTCTGAAAAACTGTTTTTT. Translating gives CASSYRGGSEKLFF.